Below, 18 T cell receptor beta chains from the same sample are listed, as sequenced in a study of beta chain features in type 1 diabetes. Expressed TCRB transcripts were sequenced after all isolated RNA was converted to cDNA. TCRdb keeps only in-frame clones here, not all; method: immunoSEQ multiplex PCR. The sample contains hundreds of thousands of clones, less than 15% of which appear only once. Sequenced material: central memory CD4+ T cells from blood. All receptors derive from a young man in good health.

V gene TRBV5-6 combines with J gene TRBJ2-1; the match to TRBD2 covers 8 bases. The germline V gene encodes CDR1 SGHDT and CDR2 YYEEEE. Germline trimming cut 3 bases from V and 4 bases from J; bases unmatched to any gene: 12. The CDR3 extends over 17 amino acids. The CDR3 is CASSSRTSLPPYNEQFF. DNA for the CDR3: TGTGCCAGCAGCTCCCGGACTAGCCTCCCCCCTTACAATGAGCAGTTCTTC.

This clone was counted a few times. The chain has TRBV7-2 and TRBJ2-5, with a tentative D call TRBD1 (6 bases). This CDR3 has 14 residues. CDR1 and CDR2 (germline): SGHTA, FQGNSA. V was cut by 3 bases and J by 7 bases, with 15 bases left in between. CDR3 bases: TGTGCCAGCAGCTTGGGCGCAGGGGAAGCGACCCAGTACTTC. This codes for CASSLGAGEATQYF.

This clone was picked up a small number of times. The chain joins TRBV7-2 to TRBJ2-2, with TRBD2 matching over 15 bases. Germline V gene sequence: CDR1 SGHTA, CDR2 FQGNSA. Trimming removed 5 bases from V and 5 bases from J; junction bases left unmatched: 6. The CDR3 totals 17 residues. CDR3 nucleotides: TGTGCCAGCAGCCCGGGACTAGCGGGGGGCACAACCGGGGAGCTGTTTTTT. Protein: CASSPGLAGGTTGELFF. Filled out from reference TRBV7-2 and TRBJ2-2, the complete variable domain reads GAGVSQSPSNKVTEKGKDVELRCDPISGHTALYWYRQSLGQGLEFLIYFQGNSAPDKSGLPSDRFSAERTGGSVSTLTIQRTQQEDSAVYLCASSPGLAGGTTGELFFGEGSRLTVL.

This clone was observed a few times. The chain uses TRBV7-4 and TRBJ1-5; D unclear. The CDR3 spans 17 residues. Trimming removed 8 bases at V and 5 bases at J, with 25 bases between. Germline V gene lookup returns CDR1 SGHVT and CDR2 SQSDAQ. The CDR3 region has the DNA TGTGCCAGCTTTCTAACTACGTCGCCCTCAAGGGATCAGCCCCAGCATTTT. This sequence encodes CASFLTTSPSRDQPQHF. The full variable domain, in which reference TRBV7-4 and TRBJ1-5 provide the parts outside the CDR3, is GAGVSQSPRYKVAKRGRDVALRCDSISGHVTLYWYRQTLGQGSEVLTYSQSDAQRDKSGRPSGRFSAERPERSVSTLKIQRTEQGDSAVYLCASFLTTSPSRDQPQHFGDGTRLSIL.

The chain combines TRBV30 with TRBJ2-7, with D unclear. Per the germline V gene, CDR1 is GTSNPN and CDR2 is SVGIG (reference sequence). The length of the CDR3 is 13 residues. Trimming removed 1 base from V and 6 bases from J, with 13 bases in between. As DNA, the CDR3 is TGTGCCTGGAGTGCACGGACGGTAAGCGAGCAGTACGTC. Protein sequence: CAWSARTVSEQYV.

The chain combines TRBV6-1 with TRBJ2-7, with 8 bases lining up with TRBD1. The CDR3 runs to 14 residues. CDR1 and CDR2 (germline): MNHNS, SASEGT. V shed 10 bases and J 2 bases; nucleotides not matched to a gene: 10. The CDR3 protein is CATSNRQGTYEQYF. As DNA, the CDR3 is TGTGCCACCTCTAACCGACAGGGGACCTACGAGCAGTACTTC.

The chain joins TRBV7-2 to TRBJ2-2, with 10 bases identical to TRBD2. Germline CDR1 reads SGHTA; CDR2 reads FQGNSA. This CDR3 comprises 18 residues. Trimming took 2 bases from V and 6 from J; bases not matched to a gene: 12. The CDR3 DNA sequence: TGTGCCAGCAGCTTATCTAGCGGGGGTCTTGCGTGGGCCGGGGAGCTGTTTTTT. Amino acids: CASSLSSGGLAWAGELFF.

This chain links TRBV6-1 with TRBJ2-4, with a weak D call TRBD1 (5 bases). CDR3 length: 13 residues. Trimming shortened V by 1 base and J by 6 bases, and 7 bases separated the two germline ends. Germline CDR1 MNHNS, CDR2 SASEGT. In nucleotides, the CDR3 is TGTGCCAGCAGTGAAGGCAGGGCAAACATTCAGTACTTC. It translates to CASSEGRANIQYF.

The chain recombines TRBV5-4 with TRBJ2-7; tentatively, D is TRBD2 (5 bases). V was trimmed by 0 bases and J by 3 bases, leaving 13 bases between them. Germline lookup yields CDR1 SGHNT and CDR2 YYREEE (reference sequence). The CDR3 consists of 15 residues. DNA for the CDR3: TGTGCCAGCAGCTTGGATCGGGGATTCGTCTACGAGCAGTACTTC. Translated: CASSLDRGFVYEQYF.

This clone has only a few counts. Distinct nucleotide sequences in the sample also encode this CDR3. The CDR3 is CASSPDGTYEQYF. CDR3 in DNA: TGCGCCAGCAGCCCCGACGGAACCTACGAGCAGTACTTC. The chain carries TRBV5-1 and TRBJ2-7; the D is unclear. V shed 4 bases and J shed 2 bases, with 10 bases lying between them. Germline V gene sequence: CDR1 SGHRS, CDR2 YFSETQ. The CDR3 loop spans 13 amino acids. Based on the CDR3 plus reference TRBV5-1 and TRBJ2-7, the full variable domain is KAGVTQTPRYLIKTRGQQVTLSCSPISGHRSVSWYQQTPGQGLQFLFEYFSETQRNKGNFPGRFSGRQFSNSRSEMNVSTLELGDSALYLCASSPDGTYEQYFGPGTRLTVT.

This clone was counted between two and nine times. This rearrangement joins TRBV7-8 to TRBJ2-7, with D possibly being TRBD1 (5 bases). The CDR3 is made up of 12 amino acids. Trimming took off 8 bases at V and 2 bases at J, with 10 bases between the two ends. The germline V gene has CDR1 SGHVS and CDR2 FQNEAQ. CDR3 residues: CASSQGTYEQYV. DNA for the CDR3: TGTGCCAGCTCCCAGGGAACCTACGAGCAGTACGTC.

The V gene is TRBV23-1, the J gene TRBJ1-3; D unclear. TRBV23-1 is flagged as an ORF with uncertain function. This CDR3 is 16 amino acids long. V gave up 4 bases and J gave up 4 bases, with 17 bases separating them. DNA for the CDR3: TGCGCCAGCAGTCGGGATGCGGGCGGAGGAGGAAACACCATATATTTT. Translating gives CASSRDAGGGGNTIYF.

V and J are TRBV6-5 and TRBJ1-4, with D possibly being TRBD1 (6 bases). Trimming pared 5 bases from V and 2 bases from J, leaving 12 bases between. Looked up from germline, CDR1 is MNHEY and CDR2 is SVGAGI. The CDR3 length is 15 residues. This chain's CDR3 is CASSITGQTNEKLFF. The CDR3 region has the DNA TGTGCCAGCAGTATAACAGGGCAGACTAATGAAAAACTGTTTTTT.

This clone turned up a few times. The chain carries TRBV5-4 and TRBJ1-2; TRBD1 might be the D (5 bases). Germline V gene sequence: CDR1 SGHNT, CDR2 YYREEE (reference sequence). V lost 4 bases to trimming and J lost 5 bases, with 18 bases between them. The CDR3 length is 15 residues. CDR3 in DNA: TGTGCCAGCAGCCCGAGGATGGGGGTTAGTTATGGCTACACCTTC. Its translation: CASSPRMGVSYGYTF.

This chain links TRBV11-1 with TRBJ2-5; the D gene is possibly TRBD1 (6 bases). Germline-derived CDR1 and CDR2 are SGHAT and FQDESV (reference sequence). The CDR3 is 14 amino acids. V was clipped by 4 bases and J by 3 bases, with 12 bases between them. The CDR3 loop is CASSYRDFEETQYF. DNA for the CDR3: TGTGCCAGCAGCTACAGGGATTTCGAAGAGACCCAGTACTTC.

Only a few counts were recorded for this clone. The J gene is TRBJ2-1, the V gene TRBV5-1, with 7 bases identical to TRBD1. V lost 4 bases and J lost 9; bases outside the gene matches: 10. The length of the CDR3 is 14 residues. The germline V gene has CDR1 SGHRS and CDR2 YFSETQ. The CDR3 spells CASSLSSTGPEQFF. CDR3 sequence (DNA): TGCGCCAGCAGCCTGTCATCGACAGGGCCTGAGCAGTTCTTC. The full variable domain, its missing parts supplied by reference TRBV5-1 and TRBJ2-1, is KAGVTQTPRYLIKTRGQQVTLSCSPISGHRSVSWYQQTPGQGLQFLFEYFSETQRNKGNFPGRFSGRQFSNSRSEMNVSTLELGDSALYLCASSLSSTGPEQFFGPGTRLTVL.

The sample holds a few counts of this clone. The CDR3 is CASSLTVTGTDYGYTF. The CDR3 nucleotides read TGTGCCAGCTCCCTCACCGTAACAGGGACTGACTATGGCTACACCTTC. The genes are TRBV18 and TRBJ1-2; perhaps TRBD1 as D (6 bases). The CDR3 spans 16 residues. Germline-derived CDR1 and CDR2 are KGHSH and LQKENI. V lost 6 bases and J lost 3, with 20 bases in between.

The sample holds a few counts of this clone. This may be a read error, as it is one base from a much larger clone. The chain is built from TRBV5-4 and TRBJ2-5; D unclear. The CDR3 length is 11 residues. Germline V lookup: CDR1 SGHNT, CDR2 YYREEE (reference sequence). The V gene lost 4 bases and the J gene lost 2 bases, with 3 bases spanning the gap. The CDR3 reads CASSLQETQYF. The DNA of the CDR3 is TGTGCCAGCAGCCTACAAGAGACCCAGTACTTC. Based on the CDR3 plus reference TRBV5-4 and TRBJ2-5, the full variable domain is ETGVTQSPTHLIKTRGQQVTLRCSSQSGHNTVSWYQQALGQGPQFIFQYYREEENGRGNFPPRFSGLQFPNYSSELNVNALELDDSALYLCASSLQETQYFGPGTRLLVL.